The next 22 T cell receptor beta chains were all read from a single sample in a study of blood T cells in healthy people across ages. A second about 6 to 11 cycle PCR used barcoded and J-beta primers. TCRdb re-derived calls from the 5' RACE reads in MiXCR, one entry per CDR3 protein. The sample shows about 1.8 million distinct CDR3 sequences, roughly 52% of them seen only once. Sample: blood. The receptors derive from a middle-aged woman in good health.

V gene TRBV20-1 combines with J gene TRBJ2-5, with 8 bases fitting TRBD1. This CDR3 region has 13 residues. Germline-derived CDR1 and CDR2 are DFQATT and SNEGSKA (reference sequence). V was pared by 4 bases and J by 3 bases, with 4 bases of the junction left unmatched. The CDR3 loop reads CSATDRVEETQYF. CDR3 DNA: TGCAGTGCTACGGACAGGGTGGAAGAGACCCAGTACTTC.

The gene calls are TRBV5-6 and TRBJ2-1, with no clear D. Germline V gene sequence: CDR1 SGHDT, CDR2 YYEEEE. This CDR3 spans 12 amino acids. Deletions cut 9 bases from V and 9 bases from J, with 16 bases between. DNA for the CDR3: TGTGCCATTACGACACACTCGGGTGAGCAGTTCTTC. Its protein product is CAITTHSGEQFF.

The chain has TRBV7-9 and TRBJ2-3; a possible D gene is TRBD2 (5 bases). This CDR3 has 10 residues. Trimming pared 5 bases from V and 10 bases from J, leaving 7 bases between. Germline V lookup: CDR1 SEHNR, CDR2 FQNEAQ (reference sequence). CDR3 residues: CASSPGAQYF. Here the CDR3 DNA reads TGTGCCAGCAGCCCCGGGGCGCAGTATTTT.

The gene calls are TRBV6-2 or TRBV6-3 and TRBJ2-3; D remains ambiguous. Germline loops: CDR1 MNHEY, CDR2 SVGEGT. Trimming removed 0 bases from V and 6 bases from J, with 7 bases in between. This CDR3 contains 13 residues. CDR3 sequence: CASSYSRSDTQYF. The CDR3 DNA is TGTGCCAGCAGTTACTCGCGTTCTGATACGCAGTATTTT.

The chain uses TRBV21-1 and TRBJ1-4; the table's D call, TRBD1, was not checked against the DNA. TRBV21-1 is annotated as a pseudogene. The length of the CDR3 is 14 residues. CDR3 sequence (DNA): TGTGCCAGCAGTCAACAGGGGTTTAATGAAAAACTGTTTTTT. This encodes CASSQQGFNEKLFF.

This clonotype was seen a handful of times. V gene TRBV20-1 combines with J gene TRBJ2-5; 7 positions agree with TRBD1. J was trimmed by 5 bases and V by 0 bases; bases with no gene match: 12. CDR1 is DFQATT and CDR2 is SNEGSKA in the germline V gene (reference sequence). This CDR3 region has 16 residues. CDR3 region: CSARDPRQGRSETQYF. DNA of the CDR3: TGCAGTGCTAGAGATCCCAGACAGGGACGGTCGGAGACCCAGTACTTC.

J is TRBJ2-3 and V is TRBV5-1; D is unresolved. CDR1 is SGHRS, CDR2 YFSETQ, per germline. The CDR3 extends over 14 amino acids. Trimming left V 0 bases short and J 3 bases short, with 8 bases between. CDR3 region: CASSLGQKTDTQYF. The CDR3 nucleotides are TGCGCCAGCAGCTTGGGTCAGAAGACAGATACGCAGTATTTT.

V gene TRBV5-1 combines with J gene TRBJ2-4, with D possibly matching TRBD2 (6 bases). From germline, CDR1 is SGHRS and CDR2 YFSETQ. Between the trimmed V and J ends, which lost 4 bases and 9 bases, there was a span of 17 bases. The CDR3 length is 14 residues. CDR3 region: CASSDGLSPFIQYF. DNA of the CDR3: TGCGCCAGCAGCGACGGACTATCGCCATTCATTCAGTACTTC. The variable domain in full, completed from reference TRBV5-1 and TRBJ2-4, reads KAGVTQTPRYLIKTRGQQVTLSCSPISGHRSVSWYQQTPGQGLQFLFEYFSETQRNKGNFPGRFSGRQFSNSRSEMNVSTLELGDSALYLCASSDGLSPFIQYFGAGTRLSVL.

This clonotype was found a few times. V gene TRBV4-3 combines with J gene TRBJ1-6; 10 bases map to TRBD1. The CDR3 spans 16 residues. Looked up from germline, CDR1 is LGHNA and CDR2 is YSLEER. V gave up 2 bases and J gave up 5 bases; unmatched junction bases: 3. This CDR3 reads CASSQLDRGDNSPLHF. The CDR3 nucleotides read TGCGCCAGCAGCCAATTGGACAGGGGGGATAATTCACCCCTCCACTTT.

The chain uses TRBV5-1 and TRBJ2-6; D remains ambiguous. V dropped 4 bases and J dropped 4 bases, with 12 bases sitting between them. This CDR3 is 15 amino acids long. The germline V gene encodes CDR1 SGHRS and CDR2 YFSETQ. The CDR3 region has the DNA TGCGCCAGCAGCAAAGACCGCTTAGGGGCCAACGTCCTGACTTTC. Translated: CASSKDRLGANVLTF.

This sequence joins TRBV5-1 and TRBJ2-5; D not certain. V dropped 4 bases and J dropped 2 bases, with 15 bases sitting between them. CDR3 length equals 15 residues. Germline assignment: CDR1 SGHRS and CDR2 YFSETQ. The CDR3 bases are TGCGCCAGCAGCACCGGACCAGGACGACAAGAGACCCAGTACTTC. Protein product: CASSTGPGRQETQYF.

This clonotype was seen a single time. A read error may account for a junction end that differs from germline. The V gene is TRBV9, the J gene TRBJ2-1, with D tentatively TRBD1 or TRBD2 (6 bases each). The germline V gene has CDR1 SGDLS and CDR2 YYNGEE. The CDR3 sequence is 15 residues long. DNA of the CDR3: TGTGCCTGCAGCGTAGTGACAGGAGGGGCCAATGAGCAGTTCTTC. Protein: CACSVVTGGANEQFF.

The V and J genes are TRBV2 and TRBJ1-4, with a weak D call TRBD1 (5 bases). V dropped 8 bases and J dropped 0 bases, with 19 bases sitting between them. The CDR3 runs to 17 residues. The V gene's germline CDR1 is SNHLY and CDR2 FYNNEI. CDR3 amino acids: CASAGRETGPTNEKLFF. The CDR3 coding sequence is TGTGCCAGCGCTGGCAGGGAAACGGGTCCAACTAATGAAAAACTGTTTTTT.

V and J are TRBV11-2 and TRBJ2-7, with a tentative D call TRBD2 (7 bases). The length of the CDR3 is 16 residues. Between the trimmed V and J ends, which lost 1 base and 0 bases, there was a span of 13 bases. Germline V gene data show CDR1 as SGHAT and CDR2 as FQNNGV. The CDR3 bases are TGTGCCAGCAGCTTAGCGGGGGGCATCGGCTCCTACGAGCAGTACTTC. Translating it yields CASSLAGGIGSYEQYF. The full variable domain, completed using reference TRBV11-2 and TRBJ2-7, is EAGVAQSPRYKIIEKRQSVAFWCNPISGHATLYWYQQILGQGPKLLIQFQNNGVVDDSQLPKDRFSAERLKGVDSTLKIQPAKLEDSAVYLCASSLAGGIGSYEQYFGPGTRLTVT.

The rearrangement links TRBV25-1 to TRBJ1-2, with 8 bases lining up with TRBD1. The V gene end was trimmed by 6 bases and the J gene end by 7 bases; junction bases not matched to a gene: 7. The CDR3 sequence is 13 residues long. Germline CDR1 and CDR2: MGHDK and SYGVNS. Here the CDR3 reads CASRPQGVIGYTF. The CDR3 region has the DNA TGTGCCAGCAGACCACAGGGGGTTATTGGCTACACCTTC.

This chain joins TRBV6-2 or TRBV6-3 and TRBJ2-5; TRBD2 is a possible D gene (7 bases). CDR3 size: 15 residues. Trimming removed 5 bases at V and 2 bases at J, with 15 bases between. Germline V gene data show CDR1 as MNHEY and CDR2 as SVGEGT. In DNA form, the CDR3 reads TGTGCCAGCAGTCTGGGGGGGCCTCGTCAAGAGACCCAGTACTTC. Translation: CASSLGGPRQETQYF.

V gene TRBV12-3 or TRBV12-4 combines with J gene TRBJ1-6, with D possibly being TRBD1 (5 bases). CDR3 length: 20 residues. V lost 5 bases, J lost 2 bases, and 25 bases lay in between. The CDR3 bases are TGTGCCAGCAGTCCATTAGGGAGGCTTACGGGGGGAGCCTATAATTCACCCCTCCACTTT. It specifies CASSPLGRLTGGAYNSPLHF.

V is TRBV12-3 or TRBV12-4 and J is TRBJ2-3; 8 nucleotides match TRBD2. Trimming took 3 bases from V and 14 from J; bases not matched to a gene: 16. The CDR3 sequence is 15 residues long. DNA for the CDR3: TGTGCCAGCAGTTTGGGTAGTGCTAGCGGGCCTCGATGGTATTTT. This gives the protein CASSLGSASGPRWYF.

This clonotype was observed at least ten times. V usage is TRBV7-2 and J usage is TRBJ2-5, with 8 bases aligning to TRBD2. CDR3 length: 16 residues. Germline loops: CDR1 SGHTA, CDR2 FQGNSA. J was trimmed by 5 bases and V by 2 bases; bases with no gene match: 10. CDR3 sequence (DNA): TGTGCCAGCAGCTTACGTTTCGGGGGGGCTCTGGAGACCCAGTACTTC. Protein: CASSLRFGGALETQYF.

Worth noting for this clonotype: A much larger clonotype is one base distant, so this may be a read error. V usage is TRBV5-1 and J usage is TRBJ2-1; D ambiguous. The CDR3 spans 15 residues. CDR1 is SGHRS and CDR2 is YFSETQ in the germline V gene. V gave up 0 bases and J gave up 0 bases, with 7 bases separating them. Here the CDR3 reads CASSLGINSYNEQFF. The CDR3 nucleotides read TGCGCCAGCAGCTTGGGAATAAACTCCTACAATGAGCAGTTCTTC.

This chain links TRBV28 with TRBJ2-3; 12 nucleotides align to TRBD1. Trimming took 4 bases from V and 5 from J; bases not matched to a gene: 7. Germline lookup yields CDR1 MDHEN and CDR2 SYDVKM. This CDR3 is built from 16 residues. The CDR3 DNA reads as TGTGCCAGCAGTTACCCGGGACAGGGGGCTTTAGATACGCAGTATTTT. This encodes CASSYPGQGALDTQYF.

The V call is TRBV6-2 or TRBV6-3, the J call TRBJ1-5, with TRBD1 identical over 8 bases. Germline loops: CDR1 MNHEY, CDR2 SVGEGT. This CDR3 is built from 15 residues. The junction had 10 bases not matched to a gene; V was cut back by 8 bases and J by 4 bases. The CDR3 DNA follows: TGTGCCAGCCTCGACACAGGGGGTGCGAATCAGCCCCAGCATTTT. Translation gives CASLDTGGANQPQHF.